Below, one T cell receptor beta chain is given with its context. Its antigen is currently unknown. This sample was included in a study of T cells in Graves' hyperthyroidism and ophthalmopathy. Points from the study as a whole: Using 13 V-J features, a model discriminated ophthalmopathy from stable hyperthyroidism.

Uncontrolled infection, other autoimmune disease, pregnancy or lactation barred patients from enrollment. Diagnoses rested on clinical symptoms, serum thyroxine and TRAb, thyroid ultrasound and orbital computed tomography. The PBMCs studied were ones that came from 9 to 10 ml fresh peripheral blood. Template material for amplifying TCR beta CDR3 regions consisted of RNA transcripts. Carried out on the TCR CDR3, a first-round RT-PCR used the HTBI primer set. MiXCR, applied by TCRdb to the multiplex PCR reads, yields one record per CDR3 protein. The table includes hundreds of thousands of distinct CDR3 sequences, about 17% detected once. Sequencing was performed on blood. This clonotype was sampled from a woman aged 50 to 60 with Graves' hyperthyroidism that later progressed to Graves' ophthalmopathy.

The CDR3 region has the DNA TGTGCCAGCAGCTTAGATAGTTTTAACGCTGAAGCTTTCTTT. Translating gives CASSLDSFNAEAFF. The rearrangement uses TRBV7-9 and TRBJ1-1; D gene ambiguous. The ends were cut back, 1 base at V and 6 bases at J, with 12 bases in the middle. This CDR3 comprises 14 residues. Germline loops: CDR1 SEHNR, CDR2 FQNEAQ (reference sequence).